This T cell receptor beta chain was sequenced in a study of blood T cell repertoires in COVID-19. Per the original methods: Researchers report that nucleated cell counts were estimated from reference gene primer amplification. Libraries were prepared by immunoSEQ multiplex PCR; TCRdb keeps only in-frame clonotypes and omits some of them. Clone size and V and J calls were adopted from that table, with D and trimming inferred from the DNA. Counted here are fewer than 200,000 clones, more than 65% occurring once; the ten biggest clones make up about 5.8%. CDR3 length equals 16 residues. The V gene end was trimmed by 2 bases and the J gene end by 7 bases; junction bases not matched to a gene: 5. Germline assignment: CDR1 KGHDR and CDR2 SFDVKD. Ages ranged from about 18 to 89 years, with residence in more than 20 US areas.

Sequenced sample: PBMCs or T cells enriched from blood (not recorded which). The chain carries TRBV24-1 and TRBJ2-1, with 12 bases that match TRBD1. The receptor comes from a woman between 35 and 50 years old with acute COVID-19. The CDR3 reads CATSDSGQGAVNEQFF. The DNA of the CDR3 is TGTGCCACCAGTGATTCGGGACAGGGGGCCGTAAATGAGCAGTTCTTC.